The 15 T cell receptor beta chains reported below all come from one sample, sequenced in a study of lymphopenia after photon versus proton radiotherapy. This table comes from immunoSEQ multiplex PCR, and its TCRdb copy is limited to in-frame clones, with some not included. The sample has about 39,000 clones; about 94% are singletons. This sample comprised peripheral blood, obtained from a patient treated with photon-based radiotherapy. The receptor set was obtained from a man in his 60s with cholangiocarcinoma.

This rearrangement joins TRBV28 to TRBJ2-7; TRBD1 matches at 9 bases. The CDR3 has 15 amino acids. Germline V gene data show CDR1 as MDHEN and CDR2 as SYDVKM. The J segment lost 4 bases and the V segment lost 2 bases, leaving 6 bases of the junction unmatched. CDR3 nucleotide sequence: TGTGCCAGCAGTTTAACAGGACAGGGGATGTACGAGCAGTACTTC. Amino acids: CASSLTGQGMYEQYF.

This clone was recorded only once. The V gene is TRBV10-3, the J gene TRBJ2-1, with D possibly TRBD1 on 5 matching bases. The CDR3 sequence is 13 residues long. Germline V gene sequence: CDR1 ENHRY, CDR2 SYGVKD. V dropped 3 bases and J dropped 6 bases, with 9 bases sitting between them. The CDR3 loop reads CAISDSGANEQFF. In nucleotides, the CDR3 is TGTGCCATCAGTGATAGTGGGGCCAATGAGCAGTTCTTC.

The rearrangement uses TRBV7-6 and TRBJ2-5, with D unclear. Trimming stripped 3 bases from V and 5 bases from J, with 10 bases between. Germline CDR1 is SGHVS and CDR2 is FNYEAQ. The CDR3 sequence is 13 residues long. In DNA, the CDR3 is TGTGCCAGCAGCTTTGACCATGGGGAGACCCAGTACTTC. This sequence encodes CASSFDHGETQYF.

The chain links TRBV9 to TRBJ2-3, with TRBD2 as a possible D gene (6 bases). The germline V and J ends were trimmed by 4 bases and 0 bases, with 12 bases remaining between them. Germline loops: CDR1 SGDLS, CDR2 YYNGEE. The CDR3 sequence is 15 residues long. CDR3 residues: CASSIGTPSTDTQYF. In DNA form, the CDR3 reads TGTGCCAGCAGCATCGGGACTCCCAGCACAGATACGCAGTATTTT.

The V and J genes are TRBV28 and TRBJ2-7, with D possibly TRBD1 on 6 matching bases. The CDR3 extends over 16 amino acids. Germline-derived CDR1 and CDR2 are MDHEN and SYDVKM. Trimming stripped 4 bases from V and 4 bases from J, with 20 bases between. DNA of the CDR3: TGTGCCAGCAGTTCCGCAGGGACATTAATTTCGTACGAGCAGTACTTC. The encoded protein is CASSSAGTLISYEQYF.

V and J are TRBV5-4 and TRBJ1-2, with unresolved D. With 0 bases removed from V and 4 bases from J, the gap between germline ends came to 10 bases. CDR3 length: 14 amino acids. The germline V gene encodes CDR1 SGHNT and CDR2 YYREEE (reference sequence). CDR3: CASSLELEVYGYTF. The CDR3 DNA sequence: TGTGCCAGCAGCTTGGAGTTGGAGGTCTATGGCTACACCTTC.

The V call is TRBV13, the J call TRBJ1-3, with unresolved D. The CDR3 spans 16 residues. The germline V gene encodes CDR1 PRHDT and CDR2 FYEKMQ (reference sequence). Deletions cut 1 base from V and 2 bases from J, with 12 bases between. CDR3: CASSLDPGGTGNTIYF. The CDR3, as DNA: TGTGCCAGCAGCTTAGACCCAGGAGGGACTGGAAACACCATATATTTT.

The chain uses TRBV5-4 and TRBJ2-5; 9 nucleotides line up with TRBD1. The V and J ends lost 2 bases and 2 bases, in that order; junction bases with no gene match: 4. Germline CDR1 is SGHNT and CDR2 is YYREEE (reference sequence). The CDR3 loop spans 15 amino acids. The CDR3: CASSLQGAQQETQYF. DNA of the CDR3: TGTGCCAGCAGCTTACAGGGGGCCCAACAAGAGACCCAGTACTTC.

This clone was detected a few times. The CDR3 loop is CSVAIQGDNQPQHF. The CDR3 bases are TGCAGCGTTGCCATACAGGGGGACAATCAGCCCCAGCATTTT. The chain combines TRBV29-1 with TRBJ1-5; 8 positions match TRBD1. J was trimmed by 3 bases and V by 4 bases; bases with no gene match: 5. The germline V gene has CDR1 SQVTM and CDR2 ANQGSEA. The CDR3 length is 14 residues. The full variable domain, its missing parts supplied by reference TRBV29-1 and TRBJ1-5, is SAVISQKPSRDICQRGTSLTIQCQVDSQVTMMFWYRQQPGQSLTLIATANQGSEATYESGFVIDKFPISRPNLTFSTLTVSNMSPEDSSIYLCSVAIQGDNQPQHFGDGTRLSIL.

CDR3 DNA sequence: TGTGCCAGCAGCTTAGCAGGGTCGAGCGGCTACACCTTC. Amino acids: CASSLAGSSGYTF. The genes are TRBV7-8 and TRBJ1-2; D not resolved. V lost 0 bases and J 8 bases, leaving 10 bases between the germline ends. This CDR3 comprises 13 residues. Per the germline V gene, CDR1 is SGHVS and CDR2 is FQNEAQ.

This clone was recorded once. The CDR3 here is CASSQDDWGGTQYF. The CDR3 nucleotides read TGCGCCAGCAGCCAAGACGACTGGGGGGGGACCCAGTACTTC. The V and J genes are TRBV4-1 and TRBJ2-5, with 7 bases that match TRBD2. CDR3 length equals 14 residues. Germline V gene lookup returns CDR1 MGHRA and CDR2 YSYEKL. V shed 0 bases, J shed 7 bases, and the junction held 5 bases outside the gene matches.

V is TRBV14 and J is TRBJ1-2, with a possible D match to TRBD1 (5 bases). This CDR3 contains 13 residues. Trimming stripped 4 bases from V and 5 bases from J, with 11 bases between. Per germline, CDR1 SGHDN and CDR2 FVKESK. CDR3 amino acids: CASSLTKGYGYTF. In nucleotides, the CDR3 is TGTGCCAGCAGCCTCACAAAGGGGTATGGCTACACCTTC.

The rearrangement links TRBV6-6 to TRBJ1-5; weak D call: TRBD1 (5 bases). Trimming removed 6 bases at V and 0 bases at J, with 12 bases between. In germline, CDR1 is MNHNY, CDR2 SVGAGI (reference sequence). This CDR3 has 15 residues. The CDR3 region is CASRPKTDSNQPQHF. As DNA, the CDR3 is TGTGCCAGCAGACCTAAGACAGATAGCAATCAGCCCCAGCATTTT.

Comment on this clone: At the DNA level, this CDR3 is encoded by other sequences in the same sample as well. V and J are TRBV28 and TRBJ2-1, with 7 positions matching TRBD2. The CDR3 is made up of 15 amino acids. Germline V gives CDR1 MDHEN, CDR2 SYDVKM. Trimming cost V 3 bases and J 1 base; bases outside gene matches: 3. CDR3 DNA: TGTGCCAGCAGTTTGGGCGGGAGTTCCTACAATGAGCAGTTCTTC. As protein: CASSLGGSSYNEQFF.

V is TRBV28 and J is TRBJ2-7, with 9 bases identical to TRBD1. With V trimmed by 6 bases and J by 2 bases, 11 bases remained unmatched. This CDR3 comprises 16 residues. Per germline, CDR1 MDHEN and CDR2 SYDVKM. The CDR3 coding sequence is TGTGCCAGCAGGCCGGAAACCGGGACAGGGACCTACGAGCAGTACTTC. Amino acid sequence: CASRPETGTGTYEQYF.